The following is a TCR beta chain sequence with its context. CDR3 length equals 15 residues. Trimming shortened V by 6 bases and J by 3 bases, and 12 bases separated the two germline ends. Germline CDR1 and CDR2: MNHNY and SVGAGI (reference sequence). All donors were healthy HIV-negative adults lacking recent acute infections or vaccinations. The data stem from a study of shared clonotypes between healthy human individuals. Genomic DNA (from each subset) was split evenly across several immunoSEQ plates. Measured with immunoSEQ multiplex PCR; TCRdb has only the in-frame clones, and not every one. The sample lists more than 2,000,000 clones, roughly 93% occurring once.

The sequenced material came from naive CD4+ T cells from PBMCs. Regarding subset: CD45RA+ positively selected. This clonotype originated in a man younger than 35 in good health. Some clones in this sample may be carry-over from other donors' samples. The chain is built from TRBV6-6 and TRBJ2-6; unclear D gene. This CDR3 is CASSRASRGANVLTF. The DNA of the CDR3 is TGTGCCAGCAGCCGCGCATCGCGTGGGGCCAACGTCCTGACTTTC.